This is a list of T cell receptor beta chains from one sample in a study of T cells in Graves' hyperthyroidism and ophthalmopathy. TCRdb used MiXCR to reprocess the multiplex PCR reads, holding one entry per CDR3 protein. The data contain hundreds of thousands of distinct CDR3 sequences, around 13% of them singletons. Sequenced sample: blood. These receptors were obtained from a woman between 18 and 29 years old with Graves' hyperthyroidism. Both conserved end residues are part of each CDR3. The D gene is left open where the match is weak. Clone sizes are given selectively: once, few, many, or a class where the clone is expanded.

v_gene	abundance	d_gene	j_gene	len	CDR3nt	CDR3aa
TRBV6-5	many	NA	TRBJ2-7	15	TGTGCCAGCAGTTCGGACGGGAGCCATTACTACGAGCAGTACTTC	CASSSDGSHYYEQYF
TRBV20-1	many	TRBD2	TRBJ2-1	14	TGCAGCGGTGAGAGACTAGCGGGACCGAATGAGCAGTTCTTC	CSGERLAGPNEQFF
TRBV20-1	few	NA	TRBJ2-7	14	TGCAGTGCTAGACCCCCCTGGGACCTATACGAGCAGTACTTC	CSARPPWDLYEQYF
TRBV6-2/TRBV6-3	NA	TRBD1	TRBJ2-2	15	TGTGCCAGCAGTACAGACAGGGGCGGCACCGGGGAGCTGTTTTTT	CASSTDRGGTGELFF
TRBV5-1	few	TRBD2	TRBJ2-3	15	TGCGCCAGCAGCTTGGAAGCGGGGAGCACAGATACGCAGTATTTT	CASSLEAGSTDTQYF
TRBV6-5	few	NA	TRBJ2-5	14	TGTGCCAGCAGTTACTCTAGGACTGCGGAGACCCAGTACTTC	CASSYSRTAETQYF
TRBV5-1	once	NA	TRBJ2-6	13	TGCGCCAGCAGCTTGGGTCCGGGACACGAGGCTGACTTC	CASSLGPGHEADF
TRBV5-1	NA	TRBD1	TRBJ2-1	15	TGCGCCAGCAGGGCCCCCCAGGGGGATTTCTACGAGCAGTTCTTC	CASRAPQGDFYEQFF
TRBV4-1	NA	NA	TRBJ2-5	13	TGCGCCAGCAGCCAAGATCCGGGGGATGCGGAGTACTTC	CASSQDPGDAEYF
TRBV20-1	few	NA	TRBJ1-4	13	TGCAGTGCTATAAAGATACCAAATGAAAAACTGTTTTTT	CSAIKIPNEKLFF